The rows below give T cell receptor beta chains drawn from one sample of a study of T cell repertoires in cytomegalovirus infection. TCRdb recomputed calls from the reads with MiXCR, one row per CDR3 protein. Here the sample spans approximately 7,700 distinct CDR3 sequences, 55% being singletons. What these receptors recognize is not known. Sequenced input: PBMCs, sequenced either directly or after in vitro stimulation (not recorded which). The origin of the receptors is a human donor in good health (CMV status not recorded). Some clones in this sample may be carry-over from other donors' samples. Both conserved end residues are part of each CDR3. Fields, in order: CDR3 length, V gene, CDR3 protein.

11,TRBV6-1,CASSEWGPQHF
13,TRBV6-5,CASSYGTSGEQFF
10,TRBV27,CASHGFTPYF
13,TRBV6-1,CASRPGTNTEAFF
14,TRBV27,CASSPGQGSGGYTF
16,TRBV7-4,CASSLPLAGGHNEQFF
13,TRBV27,CARSAGSGQPPHF
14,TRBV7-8,CASSLWQTNEKLFF
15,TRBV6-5,CATGLRQGTHPPPHF
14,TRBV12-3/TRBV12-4,CASSFQGQGGGYTF
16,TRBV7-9,CSSSLLGISTYNDPFF
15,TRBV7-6,CASSPDTYSNHPQPF
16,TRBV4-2,CASSPGQVKVNTEAFF
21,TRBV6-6,CASSYSNKRQRYISGANVLTF
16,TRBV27,CASSPHRDRASYEQYF
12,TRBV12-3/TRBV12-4,CGSSFSVETQYF
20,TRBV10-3,CAISESEQGSDETRNQPQHF
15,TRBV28,CASSFGGRFTDTQYF
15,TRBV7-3,CASSLRQGEFNEQFF
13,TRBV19,CASSILAGHEQYF
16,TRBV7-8,CASILVQGQINEKLFF
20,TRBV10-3,CANSDAEKGSDETRNQHQQF
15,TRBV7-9,CASGPETYSNHPQHF
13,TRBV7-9,CASSPGWDQPQHF
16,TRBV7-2,CASSLDRLAGRHEQYF
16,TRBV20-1,CSACERGLYSNQPQPF
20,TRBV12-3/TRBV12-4,CASSSLRLLVGERSYHEPFF
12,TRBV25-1,CASTQGSTEAFF
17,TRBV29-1,CSVEPFGRDPTTGELFF
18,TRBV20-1,CSARSDDKWDTSTMPQYF
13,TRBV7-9,CASSSDRARGYTF
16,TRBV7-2,CASSQSSGGVGEKLFF
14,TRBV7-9,CASSLAGSNYGYTF
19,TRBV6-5,CASSSTGTGLLVSGNPLYF
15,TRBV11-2,CASSSTRGRKRSLHF
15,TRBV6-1,CASGLLQGTKQPQHF
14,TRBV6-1,CASRPRFSNEKLFF
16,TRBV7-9,CSSSLRGESAYNDKFF
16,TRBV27,CASSSGQAGANQPQHF
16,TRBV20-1,CSAWDRGLYRNHPPHF
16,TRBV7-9,CANSLLGISTYTEPFF
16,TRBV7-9,CARSFRGESAYNEQFF
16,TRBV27,CASSLSMSSRSYGYTF
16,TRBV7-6,CASSLRGEISYKEKFF
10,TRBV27,CAIHLDTQYF
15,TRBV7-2,CASTLGSWGTDTQYF
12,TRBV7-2,CASSSGLYEQYF
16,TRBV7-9,CASSLVGIYTSNEQFF
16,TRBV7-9,CASSIFGISTYNEQLF
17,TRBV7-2,CASSDRGLAGAQETQYF
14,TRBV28,CASTPAMFPYEQYF
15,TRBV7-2,CASSLEVDRGGGYTF
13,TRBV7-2,CASSSQGSTEAFF
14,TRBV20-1,CSAIRKETYNEQLF
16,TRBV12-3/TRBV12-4,CASSLMVSKHGTEAFF
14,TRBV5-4,CASSLDLNQETQYF
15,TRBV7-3,CASSLRPDPAIEMFF
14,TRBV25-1,CASSGLGRSYEQYF
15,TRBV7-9,CASSLEVTGQDEPYF
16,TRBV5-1,CASSFYSVEIPDTPSF